The 12 T cell receptor beta chains reported below all come from one sample, sequenced in a study of T cell responses to AZD1222 COVID-19 vaccine. Repertoires were generated with immunoSEQ multiplex PCR, while TCRdb's copy carries only in-frame clones and drops some. In the table there are some 150,000 clones, around 89% of which are singletons. Sequencing was performed on peripheral blood, taken on day 0 of MenACWY control vaccination. The receptors here all came from an adult in good health.

The chain employs TRBV5-1 and TRBJ1-2, with a tentative D call TRBD1 (6 bases). Germline CDR1 and CDR2: SGHRS and YFSETQ. The V gene lost 1 base and the J gene lost 2 bases, with 12 bases spanning the gap. The CDR3 extends over 15 amino acids. The CDR3 region is CASSLQTGKNYGYTF. The CDR3 DNA follows: TGCGCCAGCAGCTTGCAAACAGGGAAAAACTATGGCTACACCTTC. Variable domain in full (rest from reference TRBV5-1 and TRBJ1-2): KAGVTQTPRYLIKTRGQQVTLSCSPISGHRSVSWYQQTPGQGLQFLFEYFSETQRNKGNFPGRFSGRQFSNSRSEMNVSTLELGDSALYLCASSLQTGKNYGYTFGSGTRLTVV.

Only one count was recorded for this clone. The chain combines TRBV7-3 with TRBJ1-1, with D unresolved. This CDR3 region has 15 residues. CDR1 is SGHTA, CDR2 FQGTGA, per germline. The ends were cut back, 2 bases at V and 7 bases at J, with 17 bases in the middle. DNA of the CDR3: TGTGCCAGCAGCTTAGTAGCTCCTCCAGCAGGTGAAGCTTTCTTT. This encodes CASSLVAPPAGEAFF.

This sequence joins TRBV24-1 and TRBJ2-3; TRBD1 matches 10 bases. Per germline, CDR1 KGHDR and CDR2 SFDVKD. The CDR3 sequence is 16 residues long. The trim removed 4 bases at V and 3 bases at J, leaving 6 bases unmatched. CDR3 region: CATSEPTGGQTDTQYF. In DNA, the CDR3 is TGTGCCACCAGTGAGCCGACAGGGGGCCAAACAGATACGCAGTATTTT.

The rearrangement links TRBV14 to TRBJ1-1; D uncertain. The V gene lost 5 bases and the J gene lost 6 bases, with 13 bases spanning the gap. The CDR3 length is 13 residues. Germline V gene sequence: CDR1 SGHDN, CDR2 FVKESK. Here the CDR3 reads CASSSRSSPEAFF. The CDR3 nucleotides are TGTGCCAGCAGCTCGCGAAGTTCCCCTGAAGCTTTCTTT.

This clone was recorded only once. The rearrangement joins TRBV7-3 to TRBJ2-1; a weak D match, TRBD2 (6 bases). Germline CDR1 SGHTA, CDR2 FQGTGA. V lost 4 bases and J lost 15, with 13 bases in between. This CDR3 region has 11 residues. CDR3 protein: CASSSSREMFF. DNA for the CDR3: TGTGCCAGCAGCTCCTCTCGGGAGATGTTCTTC.

This clone appeared once. The chain links TRBV11-2 to TRBJ2-3; D remains ambiguous. The ends were cut back, 1 base at V and 4 bases at J, with 12 bases in the middle. The germline gives CDR1 SGHAT, CDR2 FQNNGV. The CDR3 has 15 residues. The CDR3 protein is CASSLGTAAADTQYF. In DNA form, the CDR3 reads TGTGCCAGCAGCTTAGGGACGGCGGCGGCAGATACGCAGTATTTT.

The genes are TRBV3-1 (or the pseudogene TRBV3-2) and TRBJ2-3; the match to TRBD2 covers 9 bases. The CDR3 is 14 residues long. Per the germline V gene, CDR1 is LGHDT and CDR2 is YNNKEL (reference sequence). Trimming at V came to 5 bases and at J to 4 bases, leaving 4 bases not matched to a gene. CDR3 protein: CASSLRGGADTQYF. The CDR3, as DNA: TGTGCCAGCAGCTTACGCGGGGGGGCAGATACGCAGTATTTT.

V is TRBV14 and J is TRBJ2-7, with TRBD2 matching over 9 bases. The CDR3 has 13 residues. The V gene's germline CDR1 is SGHDN and CDR2 FVKESK. Trimming took 2 bases from V and 8 from J; bases not matched to a gene: 4. CDR3 in amino acids: CASSQLAGLQQYF. The CDR3 nucleotides are TGTGCCAGCAGCCAACTAGCGGGGCTTCAGCAGTACTTC.

The chain employs TRBV7-8 and TRBJ2-3; TRBD2 agrees at 7 bases. This CDR3 contains 16 residues. From germline, CDR1 is SGHVS and CDR2 FQNEAQ. The J segment lost 4 bases and the V segment lost 5 bases, leaving 12 bases of the junction unmatched. The CDR3 reads CASSKTREGRADTQYF. The CDR3 DNA is TGTGCCAGCAGCAAGACCAGGGAGGGACGCGCAGATACGCAGTATTTT. The full variable domain, in which reference TRBV7-8 and TRBJ2-3 provide the parts outside the CDR3, is GAGVSQSPRYKVAKRGQDVALRCDPISGHVSLFWYQQALGQGPEFLTYFQNEAQLDKSGLPSDRFFAERPEGSVSTLKIQRTQQEDSAVYLCASSKTREGRADTQYFGPGTRLTVL.

The chain is built from TRBV6-5 and TRBJ1-1; D is ambiguous. The CDR3 has 13 amino acids. The V gene lost 7 bases and the J gene lost 3 bases, with 12 bases spanning the gap. Germline CDR1 MNHEY, CDR2 SVGAGI. DNA of the CDR3: TGTGCCAGCAAGGGCGGCGGGGACACTGAAGCTTTCTTT. The encoded protein is CASKGGGDTEAFF.

Turning to this clone: A much larger clone differs by one base, so this may be a read error. Other nucleotide sequences from this sample produce the same CDR3. The rearrangement links TRBV11-3 to TRBJ2-5; no clear D gene. V lost 0 bases and J lost 4, with 0 bases in between. Germline V CDR1 and CDR2: SGHNT, YENEEA. CDR3 size: 11 residues. The CDR3 reads CASSLEETQYF. Here the CDR3 DNA reads TGTGCCAGCAGCTTAGAAGAGACCCAGTACTTC. The whole variable domain, remainder taken from reference TRBV11-3 and TRBJ2-5, is EAGVVQSPRYKIIEKKQPVAFWCNPISGHNTLYWYLQNLGQGPELLIRYENEEAVDDSQLPKDRFSAERLKGVDSTLKIQPAELGDSAVYLCASSLEETQYFGPGTRLLVL.

The gene calls are TRBV5-5 and TRBJ2-7; D is possibly TRBD1 (7 bases). V dropped 3 bases and J dropped 3 bases, with 16 bases sitting between them. The V gene's germline CDR1 is SGHKS and CDR2 YYEKEE (reference sequence). The CDR3 sequence is 15 residues long. The CDR3 loop is CASSSQGGSLYEQYF. The CDR3 region has the DNA TGTGCCAGCAGCTCGCAGGGGGGTTCCCTCTACGAGCAGTACTTC.